The rows below give T cell receptor beta chains drawn from one sample of a study of blood T cell repertoires in COVID-19. Repertoires were generated with immunoSEQ multiplex PCR, while TCRdb's copy carries only in-frame clones and drops some. Of tens of thousands of clones detected, 82% appear once; the ten largest clones hold about 12%. Sample: peripheral blood. These receptor sequences come from a human donor in a cohort sampled during active COVID-19. Both conserved end residues are part of each CDR3. D genes are given only for firm matches. Rows give clone size only sometimes, using once, few, many, or a class for an expanded clone.

TRBV6-5,.,TRBJ2-3,.,CASEEEITDTQYF,TGTGCCAGCGAAGAGGAAATTACAGATACGCAGTATTTT
TRBV28,.,TRBJ1-2,.,CASRARSRGYTF,TGTGCCAGCAGGGCTAGGAGCCGGGGCTACACCTTC
TRBV19,.,TRBJ1-1,.,CASTTITAVESEAFF,TGTGCCAGTACCACAATCACGGCGGTCGAGAGTGAAGCTTTCTTT
TRBV3-1/TRBV3-2,.,TRBJ1-5,.,CASSQTVGLYSNQPQHF,TGTGCCAGCAGCCAAACAGTTGGGTTATATAGCAATCAGCCCCAGCATTTT
TRBV6-5,once,TRBJ1-2,.,CASTRAGGRHGYTF,TGTGCCAGCACACGGGCGGGGGGTAGGCATGGCTACACCTTC
TRBV11-2,.,TRBJ1-3,.,CASSLTTPSSGNTIYF,TGTGCCAGCAGCCTGACAACTCCGAGCTCTGGAAACACCATATATTTT
TRBV3-1/TRBV3-2,.,TRBJ1-2,.,CASSSTRKGGGYTF,TGTGCCAGCAGCAGCACCCGCAAGGGAGGTGGCTACACCTTC
TRBV5-8,.,TRBJ2-2,.,CASSLAGNTGELFF,TGTGCCAGCAGCTTAGCGGGGAACACCGGGGAGCTGTTTTTT
TRBV2,.,TRBJ2-1,TRBD2,CASSGSGGPSSYNEQFF,TGTGCCAGCAGTGGTAGCGGGGGGCCTAGCTCCTACAATGAGCAGTTCTTC
TRBV11-2,.,TRBJ2-2,TRBD2,CASSDPLAGGGTGELFF,TGTGCCAGCAGCGACCCCTTGGCGGGGGGGGGCACCGGGGAGCTGTTTTTT
TRBV19,.,TRBJ2-2,TRBD1,CASSNDRGGNTGELFF,TGTGCCAGTAGCAACGACAGGGGTGGGAACACCGGGGAGCTGTTTTTT
TRBV10-1,.,TRBJ1-5,TRBD1,CASSRDRGNQPQHF,TGCGCCAGCAGTCGGGACAGGGGGAATCAGCCCCAGCATTTT
TRBV6-2/TRBV6-3,.,TRBJ2-3,.,CASSRGPRDTQYF,TGTGCCAGCAGCCGGGGCCCCAGGGATACGCAGTATTTT
TRBV9,.,TRBJ2-3,.,CASRRLDQSDTQYF,TGTGCCAGTAGGCGACTAGACCAATCAGATACGCAGTATTTT
TRBV7-9,.,TRBJ1-2,.,CASRAGDGFKGYTF,TGTGCCAGCAGAGCAGGGGACGGGTTTAAGGGCTACACCTTC
TRBV28,.,TRBJ1-2,.,CASTQTDYGYTF,TGTGCCAGCACCCAGACAGACTATGGCTACACCTTC
TRBV30,few,TRBJ1-6,TRBD1,CAWNPGQLNNSPLHF,TGTGCCTGGAACCCGGGACAGCTAAATAATTCACCCCTCCACTTT
TRBV19,few,TRBJ1-4,.,CASRASTNEKLFF,TGTGCCAGTAGGGCATCAACTAATGAAAAACTGTTTTTT
TRBV5-6,.,TRBJ2-5,TRBD1,CASSLGRGLYETQYF,TGTGCCAGCAGCTTGGGCAGGGGGCTTTACGAGACCCAGTACTTC
TRBV28,.,TRBJ1-4,.,CASSLWSGIEKLFF,TGTGCCAGCAGTTTATGGTCAGGGATTGAAAAACTGTTTTTT
TRBV6-1,.,TRBJ1-2,.,CASSVPQGRANYGYTF,TGTGCCAGCAGTGTACCTCAGGGGAGGGCTAACTATGGCTACACCTTC
TRBV6-5,.,TRBJ1-2,.,CASREGGRYGYTF,TGTGCCAGCAGGGAGGGTGGGAGGTATGGCTACACCTTC
TRBV2,.,TRBJ2-3,TRBD2,CASSVPSGGTDTQYF,TGTGCCAGCAGTGTGCCTAGCGGGGGTACAGATACGCAGTATTTT
TRBV7-2,.,TRBJ1-2,TRBD1,CASSPRDRVTEGYTF,TGTGCCAGCAGCCCCCGGGACAGGGTAACGGAAGGCTACACCTTC
TRBV4-2,.,TRBJ2-7,TRBD1,CASSQASGTGGSGEQYF,TGTGCCAGCAGCCAAGCCTCCGGGACAGGGGGGAGTGGTGAGCAGTACTTC
TRBV7-2,.,TRBJ1-1,.,CASSRTGGKGAEAFF,TGTGCCAGCAGCCGCACCGGGGGTAAAGGGGCTGAAGCTTTCTTT
TRBV12-2,.,TRBJ1-1,.,CASHQQGARGTEAFF,TGTGCAAGTCACCAACAGGGGGCGAGGGGGACTGAAGCTTTCTTT
TRBV9,.,TRBJ2-5,.,CASSPNLARGETQYF,TGTGCCAGCAGCCCAAACCTGGCCCGGGGAGAGACCCAGTACTTC
TRBV5-4,.,TRBJ1-6,.,CASSLVLGPNSPLHF,TGTGCCAGCAGCTTGGTCTTGGGGCCTAATTCACCCCTCCACTTT
TRBV11-2,once,TRBJ1-1,TRBD1,CASSLVKGAGTEAFF,TGTGCCAGCAGCTTAGTTAAGGGGGCCGGGACTGAAGCTTTCTTT
TRBV4-1,.,TRBJ1-2,.,CASSQGAGVLGYTF,TGCGCCAGCAGCCAAGGAGCAGGGGTGCTTGGCTACACCTTC
TRBV18,.,TRBJ1-1,TRBD1,CASSRQGPGAGEAFF,TGTGCCAGCTCAAGACAGGGACCAGGGGCTGGTGAAGCTTTCTTT
TRBV2,.,TRBJ1-5,.,CASSDSNSNQPQHF,TGTGCCAGCAGTGATAGTAATAGCAATCAGCCCCAGCATTTT
TRBV15,.,TRBJ2-7,TRBD1,CATSSRQGPYEQYF,TGTGCCACCAGCAGCCGACAGGGACCCTACGAGCAGTACTTC
TRBV7-6,few,TRBJ2-1,.,CASSLGAGNNEQFF,TGTGCCAGCAGCTTAGGGGCGGGGAACAATGAGCAGTTCTTC